These T cell receptor beta chains were read from a single sample in a study of shared clonotypes between healthy human individuals. The data were produced by immunoSEQ multiplex PCR, yet TCRdb's version contains in-frame clones alone and is incomplete. The sample yields around 1,900,000 clones, around 93% seen once. Sequenced: naive CD8+ T cells from PBMCs. The receptor source for this set is a man between 18 and 29 years old in good health. Some clones in this sample may be carry-over from other donors' samples. Both conserved end residues are part of each CDR3. D genes are given only for firm matches. Clone size, where shown, is once, few, many, or a class for clones that have expanded.

j_call	clone_size	d_call	v_call	cdr3_nt	cdr3_aa
TRBJ1-1	few	NA	TRBV13	TGTGCCAGCAGCCCCTTGGGGAGGATGAACACTGAAGCTTTCTTT	CASSPLGRMNTEAFF
TRBJ1-2	NA	NA	TRBV15	TGTGCCACCAGCAGAGGCGCGGGCCGTATATCGACCTATGGCTACACCTTC	CATSRGAGRISTYGYTF
TRBJ2-3	NA	NA	TRBV7-3	TGTGCCAGCAGCTCGTTTAGGGGGGATACGCAGTATTTT	CASSSFRGDTQYF
TRBJ1-3	NA	TRBD1	TRBV6-5	TGTGCCAGCAGTTTGACAGGGACCACTGGAAACACCATATATTTT	CASSLTGTTGNTIYF
TRBJ1-5	NA	TRBD1	TRBV28	TGTGCCAGCAGTTTATCGCTTTTTACAGGGGTGAGGGATCAGCCCCAGCATTTT	CASSLSLFTGVRDQPQHF
TRBJ2-1	NA	NA	TRBV2	TGTGCCAGCAGTGAAGCCCAGGAGCAGTTCTTC	CASSEAQEQFF
TRBJ2-1	NA	NA	TRBV19	TGTGCCAGTAGTCCCCTAGACAATGAGCAGTTCTTC	CASSPLDNEQFF
TRBJ2-7	NA	NA	TRBV10-2	TGCGCCAGCAGTGAGCGTCAGTACGAGCAGTACTTC	CASSERQYEQYF
TRBJ1-5	NA	TRBD1	TRBV19	TGTGCCAGTAGCCCCAGGGGGGCATCTTATCAGCCCCAGCATTTT	CASSPRGASYQPQHF
TRBJ1-4	NA	TRBD1	TRBV27	TGTGCCAGCAGGCTGACAGGGGTCCCCGAGAAACTGTTTTTT	CASRLTGVPEKLFF
TRBJ2-5	NA	NA	TRBV7-9	TGTGCCAGCAGCTTGTATTCCGAAAAACAAGAGACCCAGTACTTC	CASSLYSEKQETQYF
TRBJ2-3	NA	NA	TRBV11-2	TGTGCCAGCAGCTGGCGAGAGGGTCCCTTATTGAATACGCAGTATTTT	CASSWREGPLLNTQYF
TRBJ1-3	NA	NA	TRBV11-2	TGTGCCAGCAGCTTAGTGGGGGCCAACTCTGGAAACACCATATATTTT	CASSLVGANSGNTIYF
TRBJ2-7	NA	TRBD1	TRBV25-1	TGTGCCAGCAGTGTCACAGGGGCCTACGAGCAGTACTTC	CASSVTGAYEQYF
TRBJ1-1	NA	NA	TRBV25-1	TGTGCCAGCAGTGACGGGGACCTGGACACTGAAGCTTTCTTT	CASSDGDLDTEAFF
TRBJ1-5	NA	NA	TRBV27	TGTGCCAGCAGGACCGCAGGGAAAAGCAATCAGCCCCAGCATTTT	CASRTAGKSNQPQHF
TRBJ2-7	NA	TRBD1	TRBV5-1	TGCGCCAGCAGCTTGGCCGGACAGGGGGACGAGCAGTACTTC	CASSLAGQGDEQYF
TRBJ2-7	NA	TRBD1	TRBV11-2	TGTGCCAGCAGCACCCGACAGGGTCCCTCCTACGAGCAGTACTTC	CASSTRQGPSYEQYF
TRBJ1-1	NA	NA	TRBV29-1	TGCAGCGTAATGGAACACATCATGAACACTGAAGCTTTCTTT	CSVMEHIMNTEAFF
TRBJ2-5	NA	TRBD1	TRBV11-2	TGTGCCAGCAGCTTGAGAGGGACAGTTCAAGAGACCCAGTACTTC	CASSLRGTVQETQYF
TRBJ1-1	NA	TRBD1	TRBV7-9	TGTGCCAGCAGCTTAGGGACCGGGACAGTCGGCGCTTTCTTT	CASSLGTGTVGAFF
TRBJ2-7	NA	TRBD1	TRBV6-5	TGTGCCAGCAGTTACGGGGACAGTTACGAGCAGTACTTC	CASSYGDSYEQYF
TRBJ1-2	NA	NA	TRBV30	TGTGCCTGGTACATCGGGGGCTACACCTTC	CAWYIGGYTF
TRBJ1-1	few	NA	TRBV7-9	TGTGCCAGCAGCTTACCCGGGGCGGACAGAGCATTT	CASSLPGADRAF
TRBJ1-5	NA	TRBD1	TRBV28	TGTGCCAGCAGTCCCCACCAGGGGGGCAATCAGCCCCAGCATTTT	CASSPHQGGNQPQHF
TRBJ1-2	NA	TRBD1	TRBV2	TGTGCCAGCAGACGGACAGGGGAGGGCTATGGCTACACCTTC	CASRRTGEGYGYTF
TRBJ2-7	NA	NA	TRBV19	TGTGCCAGTAGTTCGGCTAGCCCTACACCTTACGAGCAGTACTTC	CASSSASPTPYEQYF
TRBJ2-7	NA	NA	TRBV19	TGTGCCAGTAGTATATTCTTCGGGAGCTCCTACGAGCAGTACTTC	CASSIFFGSSYEQYF
TRBJ2-3	once	NA	TRBV15	TGTGCCACCAGCAGAGAAGCAGCCCGAGGGGTAGATACGCAGTATTTT	CATSREAARGVDTQYF
TRBJ2-1	once	NA	TRBV27	TGTGCCAGCAGTTACCTCCCCGGGCATACCTACAATGAGCAGTTCTTC	CASSYLPGHTYNEQFF
TRBJ2-7	NA	NA	TRBV18	TGTGCCAGCTCACCAGGTAGCCGGGCCTCCTACGAGCAGTACTTC	CASSPGSRASYEQYF
TRBJ1-5	NA	NA	TRBV11-2	TGTGCCAGCAGCTTAGGGTTCAGTCAGCCCCAGCATTTT	CASSLGFSQPQHF
TRBJ1-3	NA	NA	TRBV19	TGTGCCAGTAGTGGGCACGCGACCCAAGCCTCTGGAAACACCATATATTTT	CASSGHATQASGNTIYF
TRBJ1-5	NA	NA	TRBV27	TGTGCCAGCAGTTTATCGGTAGGGAGTCAGCCCCAGCATTTT	CASSLSVGSQPQHF
TRBJ2-3	NA	NA	TRBV30	TGTGCCTGGAGTATATACTCGTTATCTACAGATACGCAGTATTTT	CAWSIYSLSTDTQYF
TRBJ2-1	NA	NA	TRBV9	TGTGCCAGCAGCGTAGAGGGACGAGCGCGTTACAATGAGCAGTTCTTC	CASSVEGRARYNEQFF
TRBJ2-7	NA	NA	TRBV5-1	TGCGCCAGCAGCTTGGACAGGCCGAGCTCCTACGAGCAGTACTTC	CASSLDRPSSYEQYF
TRBJ2-5	once	TRBD1	TRBV5-3	TGTGCCAGAAGCCAGGGGGCCCGAGAGACCCAGTACTTC	CARSQGARETQYF
TRBJ2-2	NA	NA	TRBV27	TGTGCCAGCAGTCCGCCATACACCGGGGAGCTGTTTTTT	CASSPPYTGELFF
TRBJ1-5	NA	NA	TRBV6-1	TGTGCCAGCAGTGATAACCTTAATAGCAATCAGCCCCAGCATTTT	CASSDNLNSNQPQHF
TRBJ1-1	NA	TRBD1	TRBV13	TGTGCCAGCAGCTCAGGGACAGGGAACACTGAAGCTTTCTTT	CASSSGTGNTEAFF
TRBJ2-7	once	NA	TRBV19	TGTGCCAGTAGTATCGGTACAGGGAACTACCACGAGCAGTACTTC	CASSIGTGNYHEQYF
TRBJ1-5	NA	NA	TRBV27	TGTGCCAGCAGTTTAGGTTCCGGGGAGAAGAATCAGCCCCAGCATTTT	CASSLGSGEKNQPQHF
TRBJ2-7	NA	TRBD2	TRBV28	TGTGCCAGCAGTTTTAGGACTAGCGGATCCTACGAGCAGTACTTC	CASSFRTSGSYEQYF
TRBJ2-3	NA	TRBD1	TRBV27	TGTGCCAGCAGTCCAACGACAGGGATTACAGATACGCAGTATTTT	CASSPTTGITDTQYF
TRBJ2-1	NA	TRBD1	TRBV27	TGTGCCAGCAGTTACCGGGACAGGGGGGTAAATGAGCAGTTCTTC	CASSYRDRGVNEQFF
TRBJ1-4	once	NA	TRBV28	TGTGCCAGCAGTTTAAGGGGTTGGGGTGAAAAACTGTTTTTT	CASSLRGWGEKLFF
TRBJ2-3	NA	TRBD1	TRBV6-5	TGTGCCACTCAGGACAGGGATGGCACAGATACGCAGTATTTT	CATQDRDGTDTQYF
TRBJ1-1	few	NA	TRBV29-1	TGCAGCGGGGGCGCGGGGACTGAAGCTTTCTTT	CSGGAGTEAFF
TRBJ2-3	NA	NA	TRBV5-6	TGTGCCAGCAGCGAGGCCCGTCCCACAGATACGCAGTATTTT	CASSEARPTDTQYF
TRBJ2-4	NA	TRBD2	TRBV7-9	TGTGCCAGCAGCTTGGGAGGGGCGGGCGACAAAAACATTCAGTACTTC	CASSLGGAGDKNIQYF
TRBJ1-2	NA	NA	TRBV28	TGTGCCAGCAGTTCTCCTACCTATGGCTACACCTTC	CASSSPTYGYTF
TRBJ1-2	NA	TRBD1	TRBV11-2	TGTGCCAGCAGCCATCCCCGGGACAGGGGCCAAGTTAACTATGGCTACACCTTC	CASSHPRDRGQVNYGYTF
TRBJ2-7	NA	NA	TRBV19	TGTGCCAGTAGTATAGATGGTGAAGGGCCATTCTTCCAGTCGGAGCAGTACTTC	CASSIDGEGPFFQSEQYF
TRBJ2-5	NA	NA	TRBV28	TGTGCCAGCAGTTTGGGGGAAGAGACCCAGTACTTC	CASSLGEETQYF
TRBJ1-4	NA	NA	TRBV13	TGTGCCAGCAGCGCATCGGACAGAGGTTCTGTAAAACTGTTTTTT	CASSASDRGSVKLFF
TRBJ1-1	NA	NA	TRBV19	TGTGCCAGTAGTACAACCCAGGGTACTGGGACTGAAGCTTTCTTT	CASSTTQGTGTEAFF
TRBJ2-1	NA	TRBD2	TRBV4-1	TGCGCCAGCAGCCGGACTAGCGGTTCCTACAATGAGCAGTTCTTC	CASSRTSGSYNEQFF
TRBJ2-2	NA	NA	TRBV9	TGTGCCAGCAGCGTAGCTGAGGGACCCGGGGAGCTGTTTTTT	CASSVAEGPGELFF